The 27 T cell receptor beta chains presented below share a single source sample, sequenced in a study of cytotoxic CD8 clonotypes in ibrutinib-treated CLL. Assay: immunoSEQ multiplex PCR; the TCRdb copy retains only in-frame clones and omits some. Here the sample spans 150,000 to 200,000 clones, more than 70% being singletons. This sample comprised PBMCs, obtained at disease progression, from a patient treated with ibrutinib. Every receptor here comes from a human donor with chronic lymphocytic leukemia.

This clone was seen once. The gene calls are TRBV27 and TRBJ2-1; 11 bases map to TRBD2. Germline lookup yields CDR1 MNHEY and CDR2 SMNVEV (reference sequence). CDR3 length: 16 residues. J lost 8 bases, V lost 4 bases, and 10 bases had no gene match. The CDR3 here is CASSSIQTSGAYEQFF. The CDR3 coding sequence is TGTGCCAGCAGTTCTATCCAGACTAGCGGGGCGTATGAGCAGTTCTTC.

Only a few counts were recorded for this clone. The V gene is TRBV7-2, the J gene TRBJ1-2; TRBD1 agrees at 8 bases. This CDR3 comprises 13 residues. Germline trimming cut 6 bases from V and 6 bases from J; bases unmatched to any gene: 6. The germline V gene has CDR1 SGHTA and CDR2 FQGNSA. The CDR3 DNA sequence: TGTGCCAGCAGGGGGGACAGGACCCATGGCTACACCTTC. It codes for CASRGDRTHGYTF.

The chain carries TRBV4-1 and TRBJ2-5; 9 bases fit TRBD2. V dropped 1 base and J dropped 3; count of bases not matched to a gene: 9. Germline values: CDR1 MGHRA, CDR2 YSYEKL. The CDR3 totals 17 residues. CDR3 nucleotide sequence: TGCGCCAGCAGCCAAGGGTGGGGCCGACTAGCGGAAGAGACCCAGTACTTC. It encodes CASSQGWGRLAEETQYF.

The chain carries TRBV2 and TRBJ2-4; 9 nucleotides match TRBD1. CDR3 length equals 17 residues. Germline V lookup: CDR1 SNHLY, CDR2 FYNNEI. V lost 6 bases, J lost 0 bases, and 9 bases stayed unmatched. The CDR3 loop is CASRESRQGGAKNIQYF. The CDR3 bases are TGTGCCAGCAGGGAGAGCAGACAGGGGGGAGCCAAAAACATTCAGTACTTC.

The chain uses TRBV29-1 and TRBJ1-1; D call uncertain. The CDR3 is 12 residues long. Trimming took 4 bases from V and 4 from J, leaving 10 bases between them. Germline lookup yields CDR1 SQVTM and CDR2 ANQGSEA. CDR3: CSVAPWPTEAFF. Written as DNA, the CDR3 is TGCAGCGTTGCCCCGTGGCCCACTGAAGCTTTCTTT.

The chain couples TRBV5-1 to TRBJ2-7; the D call may be TRBD1 or TRBD2 (5 bases each). V lost 2 bases and J 1 base, leaving 16 bases between the germline ends. The CDR3 spans 16 residues. Germline V gene sequence: CDR1 SGHRS, CDR2 YFSETQ. CDR3 residues: CASSFLPGTGSYEQYF. In nucleotides, the CDR3 is TGCGCCAGCAGCTTCCTTCCCGGGACGGGTTCCTACGAGCAGTACTTC.

This chain links TRBV19 with TRBJ1-2; 7 bases map to TRBD1. The CDR3 sequence is 14 residues long. CDR1 and CDR2 from the germline V gene are LNHDA and SQIVND (reference sequence). V gave up 5 bases and J gave up 4 bases; unmatched junction bases: 7. The CDR3: CASSLIQGLYGYTF. The CDR3 coding sequence is TGTGCCAGTAGTCTCATACAGGGGCTCTATGGCTACACCTTC.

The V call is TRBV29-1, the J call TRBJ1-2; D gene uncertain. The CDR3 runs 16 residues. The V and J ends lost 0 bases and 0 bases respectively, with 14 bases between them. Germline V lookup: CDR1 SQVTM, CDR2 ANQGSEA. Here the CDR3 reads CSVEDRRRASNYGYTF. Here the CDR3 DNA reads TGCAGCGTTGAAGATCGACGACGGGCCTCTAACTATGGCTACACCTTC.

The chain carries TRBV11-2 and TRBJ1-5; D perhaps matches TRBD1 (5 bases). Germline V gene lookup returns CDR1 SGHAT and CDR2 FQNNGV. The CDR3 loop spans 14 amino acids. Trimming shortened V by 1 base and J by 7 bases, and 11 bases separated the two germline ends. CDR3 protein: CASSLAGPRQPQHF. The DNA for the CDR3 is TGTGCCAGCAGCTTAGCAGGGCCGCGGCAGCCCCAGCATTTT.

V is TRBV18 and J is TRBJ2-7; 11 nucleotides match TRBD2. Germline CDR1 and CDR2: KGHSH and LQKENI. CDR3 length equals 16 residues. The J segment lost 6 bases and the V segment lost 0 bases, leaving 7 bases of the junction unmatched. This CDR3 is CASSPPRLAGGLEQYF. The CDR3 nucleotides read TGTGCCAGCTCACCACCGAGGCTAGCGGGAGGTCTCGAGCAGTACTTC.

V usage is TRBV28 and J usage is TRBJ1-5; a possible D gene is TRBD1 (5 bases). The ends were cut back, 2 bases at V and 5 bases at J, with 16 bases in the middle. Germline V lookup: CDR1 MDHEN, CDR2 SYDVKM. There are 16 residues in the CDR3. The CDR3 DNA reads TGTGCCAGCAGTTTAAATAAGGGCAGGGCAGATCAGCCCCAGCATTTT. Protein sequence: CASSLNKGRADQPQHF.

As for this clone: Other DNA sequences of this sample code for an identical CDR3. CDR3 loop: CAISENYEQYF. CDR3 coding DNA: TGTGCCATCAGTGAGAACTACGAGCAGTACTTC. V is TRBV10-3 and J is TRBJ2-7, with D unresolved. This CDR3 comprises 11 residues. Looked up from germline, CDR1 is ENHRY and CDR2 is SYGVKD. With 2 bases removed from V and 3 bases from J, the gap between germline ends came to 2 bases.

V is TRBV7-9 and J is TRBJ1-4; D is undetermined. The CDR3 is 13 amino acids. The V end was cut by 5 bases, the J end by 3 bases, with 7 bases between. Germline CDR1 reads SEHNR; CDR2 reads FQNEAQ (reference sequence). For the CDR3, the DNA is TGTGCCAGCAGCGCCGGGGCTAATGAAAAACTGTTTTTT. As protein: CASSAGANEKLFF.

In this sample, this clone turned up a few times. The chain recombines TRBV5-8 with TRBJ1-5, with 9 bases matching TRBD1. CDR3 length equals 18 residues. CDR1 and CDR2 (germline): SGHTS, YDEGEE. V gave up 0 bases and J gave up 4 bases; unmatched junction bases: 11. The CDR3 loop is CASSLVRTGAGGNQPQHF. Written as DNA, the CDR3 is TGTGCCAGCAGCTTGGTTCGGACAGGGGCGGGAGGGAATCAGCCCCAGCATTTT. The whole variable domain, filled in from reference TRBV5-8 and TRBJ1-5, reads EAGVTQSPTHLIKTRGQQATLRCSPISGHTSVYWYQQALGLGLQFLLWYDEGEERNRGNFPPRFSGRQFPNYSSELNVNALELEDSALYLCASSLVRTGAGGNQPQHFGDGTRLSIL.

This chain connects TRBV5-4 to TRBJ2-7; D possibly corresponds to TRBD2 (6 bases). The V gene lost 7 bases and the J gene lost 6 bases, with 29 bases spanning the gap. The CDR3 is 17 amino acids. CDR1 and CDR2 from the germline V gene are SGHNT and YYREEE (reference sequence). The CDR3 nucleotides read TGTGCCAGCGCCTTGGGTGTCTCTACAAGGAGGGTGGGCGAGCAGTACTTC. This encodes CASALGVSTRRVGEQYF.

The chain links TRBV19 to TRBJ1-3, with 7 bases matching TRBD1. This CDR3 spans 13 amino acids. Trimming took 8 bases from V and 0 from J; bases not matched to a gene: 1. Germline lookup yields CDR1 LNHDA and CDR2 SQIVND (reference sequence). CDR3 DNA sequence: TGTGCCAGTGGGACAGCCTCTGGAAACACCATATATTTT. Amino acid sequence: CASGTASGNTIYF.

The chain recombines TRBV5-1 with TRBJ2-1, with 10 bases fitting TRBD2. The CDR3 extends over 15 amino acids. Losses at the gene ends were 3 bases for V and 7 bases for J; bases not matched to a gene: 7. Germline lookup yields CDR1 SGHRS and CDR2 YFSETQ. This CDR3 is CASSYLAGESNEQFF. The CDR3 coding sequence is TGCGCCAGCAGCTATCTAGCGGGAGAGTCGAATGAGCAGTTCTTC.

The chain links TRBV4-1 to TRBJ2-2; perhaps TRBD1 as D (5 bases). Germline V CDR1 and CDR2: MGHRA, YSYEKL. The CDR3 has 17 residues. Trimming took 2 bases from V and 7 from J, leaving 20 bases between them. CDR3 DNA: TGCGCCAGCAGCCAACCTGACAATGGGGCGTATAGCGGGGAGCTGTTTTTT. Its translation is CASSQPDNGAYSGELFF.

The chain links TRBV18 to TRBJ1-5; D is uncertain. V lost 2 bases, J lost 1 base, and 9 bases lay in between. From germline, CDR1 is KGHSH and CDR2 LQKENI. The CDR3 covers 15 residues. CDR3 residues: CASSPMAVSNQPQHF. In DNA, the CDR3 is TGTGCCAGCTCACCAATGGCCGTCAGCAATCAGCCCCAGCATTTT.

This clone was seen a handful of times. V gene TRBV4-2 combines with J gene TRBJ2-6, with 9 positions matching TRBD2. The germline CDR1 and CDR2 sequences are LGHNA and YNFKEQ. This CDR3 comprises 20 residues. V trimming: 0 bases; J trimming: 3 bases; junction bases outside the gene matches: 12. CDR3 loop: CASSQDSLASGESGANVLTF. The CDR3 DNA is TGTGCCAGCAGCCAAGATTCTTTGGCTAGCGGGGAAAGTGGGGCCAACGTCCTGACTTTC.

The J gene is TRBJ1-2, the V gene TRBV7-3; no definite D call. This CDR3 is built from 14 residues. Looked up from germline, CDR1 is SGHTA and CDR2 is FQGTGA. Deletions cut 2 bases from V and 8 bases from J, with 15 bases between. Here the CDR3 DNA reads TGTGCCAGCAGCTTAGCGCCTTCCATACACGGCTACACCTTC. Its protein is CASSLAPSIHGYTF.

V usage is TRBV30 and J usage is TRBJ2-2; TRBD2 matches 7 bases. V trimming: 5 bases; J trimming: 0 bases; junction bases outside the gene matches: 3. The CDR3 loop spans 14 amino acids. CDR1 and CDR2 from the germline V gene are GTSNPN and SVGIG (reference sequence). For the CDR3, the DNA is TGTGCCTGGGTAGCGGGCGCGAACACCGGGGAGCTGTTTTTT. Translated, it gives CAWVAGANTGELFF.

The V and J genes are TRBV4-1 and TRBJ2-1; 8 bases match TRBD2. The CDR3 totals 16 residues. Germline CDR1 reads MGHRA; CDR2 reads YSYEKL. V gave up 1 base and J gave up 8 bases; unmatched junction bases: 10. The CDR3 region is CASSQVGLASRHEQFF. The CDR3 DNA reads TGCGCCAGCAGCCAAGTAGGACTAGCCAGTCGGCATGAGCAGTTCTTC.

The CDR3 protein is CASRAGVTDTQYF. The CDR3 region has the DNA TGTGCCAGCAGAGCGGGAGTCACAGATACGCAGTATTTT. This chain connects TRBV19 to TRBJ2-3; 8 bases line up with TRBD2. This CDR3 has 13 amino acids. V lost 9 bases, J lost 2 bases, and 4 bases stayed unmatched. Germline CDR1 is LNHDA and CDR2 is SQIVND (reference sequence).

This chain uses TRBV25-1 with TRBJ2-3; a possible D gene is TRBD1 (5 bases). V shed 2 bases and J shed 3 bases, with 6 bases lying between them. The CDR3 has 13 residues. From germline, CDR1 is MGHDK and CDR2 SYGVNS. DNA for the CDR3: TGTGCCAGCAGTGAACAGGGTACAGATACGCAGTATTTT. Translating it yields CASSEQGTDTQYF.

The rearrangement links TRBV5-8 to TRBJ2-1, with D perhaps matching TRBD2 (5 bases). The CDR3 sequence is 15 residues long. V lost 0 bases to trimming and J lost 5 bases, with 12 bases between them. Germline V CDR1 and CDR2: SGHTS, YDEGEE. CDR3 in amino acids: CASSLEARGNNEQFF. CDR3 bases: TGTGCCAGCAGCTTGGAGGCTAGAGGGAACAATGAGCAGTTCTTC.

This clone showed up just once. The V and J genes are TRBV11-3 and TRBJ2-5, with 8 bases fitting TRBD2. The V segment lost 11 bases and the J segment 4 bases; nucleotides outside the gene matches: 6. The CDR3 totals 12 residues. Germline assignment: CDR1 SGHNT and CDR2 YENEEA. The CDR3 protein is CAGGLAGETQYF. Here the CDR3 DNA reads TGTGCCGGGGGCCTAGCGGGAGAGACCCAGTACTTC.